A selection of T cell receptor beta chains follows, all from one sample in a study of T cells in Graves' hyperthyroidism and ophthalmopathy. TCRdb analysed the multiplex PCR reads with MiXCR anew, one entry per CDR3 protein. The repertoire holds around 490,000 distinct CDR3 sequences, with around 20% as singletons. The specimen was blood. These receptors were collected from a man aged 35-49 years with Graves' ophthalmopathy. The conserved cysteine and the conserved F or W are not part of the CDR3 here. Each record gives: V gene, CDR3 protein.

v_gene: TRBV11-2
CDR3aa: ASSLGWKGTDTQY

v_gene: TRBV6-1
CDR3aa: ASSEEGGAVGQPQH

v_gene: TRBV5-1
CDR3aa: ASSFLGSEAF

v_gene: TRBV30
CDR3aa: AWSQSGNTIY

v_gene: TRBV7-8
CDR3aa: ASSLLVFDEQF

v_gene: TRBV28
CDR3aa: ASKQRAKNIQY

v_gene: TRBV6-9
CDR3aa: ASSYGSLYNEQF

v_gene: TRBV6-1
CDR3aa: ASNGDNTEAF

v_gene: TRBV20-1
CDR3aa: SARALIGVSGSLDTQY

v_gene: TRBV11-1
CDR3aa: ASTLLAGGQGEQF

v_gene: TRBV19
CDR3aa: ATRDLSKNIQY

v_gene: TRBV7-2
CDR3aa: ASSSNQAQY

v_gene: TRBV7-9
CDR3aa: ASSSPHPSGSINTQY

v_gene: TRBV7-8
CDR3aa: ASTPGLAYEQY

v_gene: TRBV6-1
CDR3aa: ASRNGAGGNRDEQF

v_gene: TRBV20-1
CDR3aa: SARFDNEQF

v_gene: TRBV2
CDR3aa: ASSPWASGGDTQY

v_gene: TRBV20-1
CDR3aa: SSSGGAHNSPLH